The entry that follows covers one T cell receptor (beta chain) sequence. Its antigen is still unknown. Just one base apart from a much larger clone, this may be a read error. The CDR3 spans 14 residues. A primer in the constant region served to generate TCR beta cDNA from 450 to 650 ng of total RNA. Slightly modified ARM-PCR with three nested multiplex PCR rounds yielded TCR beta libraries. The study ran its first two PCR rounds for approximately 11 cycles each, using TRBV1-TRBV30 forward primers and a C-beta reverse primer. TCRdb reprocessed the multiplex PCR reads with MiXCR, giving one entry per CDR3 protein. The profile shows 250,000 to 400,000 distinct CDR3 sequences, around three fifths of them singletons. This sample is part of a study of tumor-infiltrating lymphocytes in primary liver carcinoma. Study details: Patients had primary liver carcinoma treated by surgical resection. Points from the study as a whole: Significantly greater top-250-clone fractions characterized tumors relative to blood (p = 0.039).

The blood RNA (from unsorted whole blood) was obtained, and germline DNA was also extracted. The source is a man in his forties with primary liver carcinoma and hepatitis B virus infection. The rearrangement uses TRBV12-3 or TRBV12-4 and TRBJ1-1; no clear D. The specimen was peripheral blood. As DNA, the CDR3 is TGTGCCAGCAGTTTAGTCACTTCGAACACTGAAACTTTCTTT. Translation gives CASSLVTSNTETFF.